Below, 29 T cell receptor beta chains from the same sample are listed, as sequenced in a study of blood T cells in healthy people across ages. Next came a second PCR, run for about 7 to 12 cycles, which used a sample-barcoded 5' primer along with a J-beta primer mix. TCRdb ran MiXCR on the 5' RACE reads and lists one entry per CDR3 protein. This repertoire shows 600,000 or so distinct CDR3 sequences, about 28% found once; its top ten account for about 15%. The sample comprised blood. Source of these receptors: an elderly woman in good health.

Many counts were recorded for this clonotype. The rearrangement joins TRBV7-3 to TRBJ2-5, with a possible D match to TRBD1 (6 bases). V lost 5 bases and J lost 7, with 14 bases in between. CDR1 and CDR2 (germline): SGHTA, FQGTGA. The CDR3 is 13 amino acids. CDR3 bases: TGTGCCAGCAGCATCCAGGGGCAGGGGACCCAGTACTTC. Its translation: CASSIQGQGTQYF.

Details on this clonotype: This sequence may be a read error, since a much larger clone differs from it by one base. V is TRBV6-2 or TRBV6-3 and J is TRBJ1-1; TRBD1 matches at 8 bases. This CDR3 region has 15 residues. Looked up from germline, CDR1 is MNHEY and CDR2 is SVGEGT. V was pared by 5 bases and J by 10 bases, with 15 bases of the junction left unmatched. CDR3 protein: CASSPPGQARRGAFF. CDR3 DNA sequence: TGTGCCAGCAGTCCACCGGGACAGGCCCGTAGGGGAGCTTTCTTT.

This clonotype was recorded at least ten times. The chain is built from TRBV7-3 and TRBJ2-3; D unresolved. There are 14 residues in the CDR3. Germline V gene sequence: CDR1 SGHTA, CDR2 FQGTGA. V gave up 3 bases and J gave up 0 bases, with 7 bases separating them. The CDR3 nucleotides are TGTGCCAGCAGCTTTTCCGCTAGCACAGATACGCAGTATTTT. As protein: CASSFSASTDTQYF.

CDR3 loop: CASSPRGGPSYNEQFF. The CDR3 region has the DNA TGTGCCAGCAGCCCAAGGGGGGGCCCCTCCTACAATGAGCAGTTCTTC. This chain uses TRBV7-3 with TRBJ2-1, with a tentative D call TRBD2 (7 bases). This CDR3 spans 16 amino acids. V was cut by 5 bases and J by 0 bases, with 14 bases left in between. CDR1 is SGHTA and CDR2 is FQGTGA in the germline V gene.

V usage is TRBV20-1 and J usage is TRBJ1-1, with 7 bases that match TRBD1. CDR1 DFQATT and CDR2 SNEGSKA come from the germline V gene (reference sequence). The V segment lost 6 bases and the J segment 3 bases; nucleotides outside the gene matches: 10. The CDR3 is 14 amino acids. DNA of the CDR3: TGCAGTGCCTCACAGGGGTTCGAGTACACTGAAGCTTTCTTT. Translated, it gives CSASQGFEYTEAFF.

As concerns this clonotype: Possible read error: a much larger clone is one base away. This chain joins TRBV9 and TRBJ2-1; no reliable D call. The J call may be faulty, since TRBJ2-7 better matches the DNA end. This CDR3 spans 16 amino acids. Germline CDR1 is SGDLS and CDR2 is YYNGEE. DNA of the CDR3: TGTGCCAGCAGCGTAGGGCGACGCAGCTCCTACAATGAGCAGTACTTC. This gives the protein CASSVGRRSSYNEQYF.

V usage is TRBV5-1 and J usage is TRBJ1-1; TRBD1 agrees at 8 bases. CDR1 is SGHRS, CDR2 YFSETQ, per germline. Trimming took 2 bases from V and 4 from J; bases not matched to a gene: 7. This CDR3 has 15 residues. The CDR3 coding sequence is TGCGCCAGCAGCTTACAGGGGGATAGGGGCACTGAAGCTTTCTTT. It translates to CASSLQGDRGTEAFF.

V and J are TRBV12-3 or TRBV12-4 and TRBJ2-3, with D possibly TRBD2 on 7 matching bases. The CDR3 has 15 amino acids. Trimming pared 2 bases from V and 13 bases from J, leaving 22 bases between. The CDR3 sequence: CASSLTGGPADAEYF. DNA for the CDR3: TGTGCCAGCAGTTTAACCGGGGGGCCAGCAGATGCGGAGTATTTT.

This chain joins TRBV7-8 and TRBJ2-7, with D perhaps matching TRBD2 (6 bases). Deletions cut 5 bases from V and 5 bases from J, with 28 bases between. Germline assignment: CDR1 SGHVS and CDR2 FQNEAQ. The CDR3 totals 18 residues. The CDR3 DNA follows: TGTGCCAGCAGCCCTGGACTAACGGGAGTCCTCTTCGGGGACGAGCAGTACTTC. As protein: CASSPGLTGVLFGDEQYF.

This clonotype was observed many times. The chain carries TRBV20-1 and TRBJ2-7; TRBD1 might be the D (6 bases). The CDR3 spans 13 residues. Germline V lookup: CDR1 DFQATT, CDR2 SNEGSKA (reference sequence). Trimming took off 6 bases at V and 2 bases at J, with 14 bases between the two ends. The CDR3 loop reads CSASTGYTYEQYF. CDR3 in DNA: TGCAGTGCCTCAACAGGGTACACCTACGAGCAGTACTTC.

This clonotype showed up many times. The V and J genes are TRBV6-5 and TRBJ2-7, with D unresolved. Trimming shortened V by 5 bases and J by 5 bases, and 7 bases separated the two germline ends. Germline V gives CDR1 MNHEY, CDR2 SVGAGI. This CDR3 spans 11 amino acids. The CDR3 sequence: CASSTQDEQYF. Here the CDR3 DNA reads TGTGCCAGCAGTACCCAAGACGAGCAGTACTTC.

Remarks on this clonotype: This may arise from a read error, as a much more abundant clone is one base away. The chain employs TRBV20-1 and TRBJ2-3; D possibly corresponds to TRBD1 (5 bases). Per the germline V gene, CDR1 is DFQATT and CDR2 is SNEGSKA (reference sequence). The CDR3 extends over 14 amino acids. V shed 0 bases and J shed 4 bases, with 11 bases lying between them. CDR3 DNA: TGCAGTGCTAGAGAGGGCAGGGTCGCAGATACGCAGTATTTT. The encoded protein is CSAREGRVADTQYF.

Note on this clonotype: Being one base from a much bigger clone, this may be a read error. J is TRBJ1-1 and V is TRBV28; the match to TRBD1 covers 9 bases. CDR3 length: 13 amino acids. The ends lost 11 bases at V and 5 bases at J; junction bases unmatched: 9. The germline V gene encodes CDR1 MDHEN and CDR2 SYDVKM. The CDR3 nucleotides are TGTGCCCTCAGTGGACAGGGGAGAACTGAAGCTTTCTTT. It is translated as CALSGQGRTEAFF.

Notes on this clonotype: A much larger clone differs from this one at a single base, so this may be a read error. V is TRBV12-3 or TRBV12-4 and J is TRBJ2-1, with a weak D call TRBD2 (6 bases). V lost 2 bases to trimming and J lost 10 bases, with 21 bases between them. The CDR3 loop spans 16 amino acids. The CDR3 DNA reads TGTGCCAGCAGTTTACCTCCAGCCGGGGGATCCTACGAGCAGTTCTTC. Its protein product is CASSLPPAGGSYEQFF.

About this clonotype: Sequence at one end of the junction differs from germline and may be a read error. The CDR3 spells CAGSTYGPGEKLFF. The CDR3, as DNA: TGTGCCGGCAGCACATACGGCCCTGGGGAAAAACTGTTTTTT. The V call is TRBV7-2, the J call TRBJ1-4, with D unresolved. Germline CDR1 is SGHTA and CDR2 is FQGNSA. The CDR3 sequence is 14 residues long.

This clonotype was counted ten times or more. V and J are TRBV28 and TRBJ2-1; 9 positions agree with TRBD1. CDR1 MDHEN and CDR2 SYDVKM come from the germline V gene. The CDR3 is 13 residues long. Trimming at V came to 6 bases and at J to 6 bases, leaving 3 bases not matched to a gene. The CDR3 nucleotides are TGTGCCAGCAGCCACAGGGGGCGCAATGAGCAGTTCTTC. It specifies CASSHRGRNEQFF.

CDR3 protein: CSASGLAGVSNEQYF. Written as DNA, the CDR3 is TGCAGTGCATCCGGACTAGCGGGAGTATCAAACGAGCAGTACTTC. V and J are TRBV20-1 and TRBJ2-7; TRBD2 matches 13 bases. CDR1 is DFQATT, CDR2 SNEGSKA, per germline (reference sequence). Germline trimming cut 6 bases from V and 5 bases from J; bases unmatched to any gene: 10. The CDR3 has 15 residues.

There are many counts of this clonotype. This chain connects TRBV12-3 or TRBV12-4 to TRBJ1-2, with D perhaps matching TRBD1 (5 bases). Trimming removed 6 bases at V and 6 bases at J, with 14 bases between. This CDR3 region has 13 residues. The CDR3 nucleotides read TGTGCCAGCAGCAAGGGACGGAGCGATGGCTACACCTTC. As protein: CASSKGRSDGYTF.

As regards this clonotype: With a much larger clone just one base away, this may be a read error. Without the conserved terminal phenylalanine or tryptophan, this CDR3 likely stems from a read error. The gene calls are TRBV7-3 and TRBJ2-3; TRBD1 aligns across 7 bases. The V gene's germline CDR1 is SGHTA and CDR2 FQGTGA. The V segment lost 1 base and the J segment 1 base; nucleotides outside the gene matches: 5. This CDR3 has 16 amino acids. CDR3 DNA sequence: TGTGCCAGCAGCTTAAGGGGAAGGGGGCGCACAGATACGCAGTATTGT. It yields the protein CASSLRGRGRTDTQYC.

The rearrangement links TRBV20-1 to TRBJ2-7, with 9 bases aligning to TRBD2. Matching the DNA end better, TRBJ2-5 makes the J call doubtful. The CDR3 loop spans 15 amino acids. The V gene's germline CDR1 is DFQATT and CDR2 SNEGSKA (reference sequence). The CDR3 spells CSAPPILAGKETQYF. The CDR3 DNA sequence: TGCAGTGCCCCGCCCATCCTAGCGGGGAAAGAGACCCAGTACTTC.

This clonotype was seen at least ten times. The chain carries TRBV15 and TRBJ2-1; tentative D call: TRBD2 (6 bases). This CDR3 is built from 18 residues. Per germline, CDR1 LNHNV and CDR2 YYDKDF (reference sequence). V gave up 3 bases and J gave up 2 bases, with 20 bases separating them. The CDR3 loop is CATSSPGGFPNPYNEQFF. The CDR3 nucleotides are TGTGCCACCAGCAGCCCTGGGGGGTTCCCCAACCCCTACAATGAGCAGTTCTTC.

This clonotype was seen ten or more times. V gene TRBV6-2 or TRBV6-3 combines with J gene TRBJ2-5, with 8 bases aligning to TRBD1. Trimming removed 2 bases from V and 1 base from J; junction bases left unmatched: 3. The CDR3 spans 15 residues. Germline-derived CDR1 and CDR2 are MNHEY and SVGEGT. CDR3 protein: CASSYGDRIQETQYF. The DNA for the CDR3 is TGTGCCAGCAGTTACGGGGACAGGATCCAAGAGACCCAGTACTTC.

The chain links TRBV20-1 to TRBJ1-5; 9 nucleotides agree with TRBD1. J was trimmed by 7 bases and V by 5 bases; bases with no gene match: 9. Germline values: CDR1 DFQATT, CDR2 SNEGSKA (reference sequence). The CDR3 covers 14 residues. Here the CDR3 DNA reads TGCAGTGCTCCCCGGACAGGGGTGAGGCAGCCCCAGCATTTT. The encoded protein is CSAPRTGVRQPQHF.

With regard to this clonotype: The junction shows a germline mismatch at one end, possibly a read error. CDR3: CASSLGRTRDTGERFF. Written as DNA, the CDR3 is TGCGCCAGCAGCTTAGGAAGGACTAGAGACACCGGGGAGCGGTTTTTT. The rearrangement uses TRBV5-1 and TRBJ2-2; 7 nucleotides match TRBD2. The CDR3 is made up of 16 amino acids. Germline V CDR1 and CDR2: SGHRS, YFSETQ.

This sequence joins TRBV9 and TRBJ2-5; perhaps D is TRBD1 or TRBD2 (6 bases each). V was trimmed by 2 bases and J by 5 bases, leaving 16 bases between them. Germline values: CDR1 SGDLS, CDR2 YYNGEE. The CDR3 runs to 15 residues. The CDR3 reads CASSVPPGAGETQYF. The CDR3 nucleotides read TGTGCCAGCAGCGTCCCTCCGGGGGCAGGTGAGACCCAGTACTTC.

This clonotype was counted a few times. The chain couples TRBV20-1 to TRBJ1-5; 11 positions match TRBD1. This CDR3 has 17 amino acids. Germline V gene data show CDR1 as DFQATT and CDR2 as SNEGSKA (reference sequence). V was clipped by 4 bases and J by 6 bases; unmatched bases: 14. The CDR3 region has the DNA TGCAGTGCTACGCCGGAAGCTAGGACAGGGGGCAGTCAGCCCCAGCATTTT. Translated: CSATPEARTGGSQPQHF.

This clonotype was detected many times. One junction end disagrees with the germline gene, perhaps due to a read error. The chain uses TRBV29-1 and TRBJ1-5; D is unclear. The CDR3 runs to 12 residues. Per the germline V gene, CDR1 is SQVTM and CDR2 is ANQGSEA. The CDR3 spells CSVQDGNQPQHF. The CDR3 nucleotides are TGCAGCGTTCAAGACGGGAATCAGCCCCAGCATTTT.

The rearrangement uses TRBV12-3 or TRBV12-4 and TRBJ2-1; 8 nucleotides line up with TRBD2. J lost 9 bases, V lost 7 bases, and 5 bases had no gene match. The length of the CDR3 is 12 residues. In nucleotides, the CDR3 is TGTGCCAGCATGGGGACTAGTGCTGAGCAGTTCTTC. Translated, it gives CASMGTSAEQFF.

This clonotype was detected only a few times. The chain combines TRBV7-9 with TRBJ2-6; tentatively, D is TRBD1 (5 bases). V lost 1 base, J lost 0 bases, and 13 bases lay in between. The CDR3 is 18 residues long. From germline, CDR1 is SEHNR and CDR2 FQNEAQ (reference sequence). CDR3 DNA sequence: TGTGCCAGCAGCTTAGGATCCAGGGCAAGCTCTGGGGCCAACGTCCTGACTTTC. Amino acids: CASSLGSRASSGANVLTF.